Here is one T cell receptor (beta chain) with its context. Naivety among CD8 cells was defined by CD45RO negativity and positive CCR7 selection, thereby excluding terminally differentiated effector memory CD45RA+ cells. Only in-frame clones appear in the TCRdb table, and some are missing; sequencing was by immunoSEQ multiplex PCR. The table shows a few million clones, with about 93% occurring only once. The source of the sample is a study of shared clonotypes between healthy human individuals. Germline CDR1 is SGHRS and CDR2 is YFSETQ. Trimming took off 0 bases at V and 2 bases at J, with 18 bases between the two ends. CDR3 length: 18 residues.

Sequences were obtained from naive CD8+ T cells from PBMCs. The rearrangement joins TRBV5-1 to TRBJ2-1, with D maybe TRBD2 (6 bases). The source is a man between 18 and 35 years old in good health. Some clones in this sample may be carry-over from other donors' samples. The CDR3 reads CASSLGPPGGKTYNEQFF. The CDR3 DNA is TGCGCCAGCAGCTTGGGTCCCCCCGGCGGGAAGACCTACAATGAGCAGTTCTTC. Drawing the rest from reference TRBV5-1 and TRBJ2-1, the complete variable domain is KAGVTQTPRYLIKTRGQQVTLSCSPISGHRSVSWYQQTPGQGLQFLFEYFSETQRNKGNFPGRFSGRQFSNSRSEMNVSTLELGDSALYLCASSLGPPGGKTYNEQFFGPGTRLTVL.